The rows below give T cell receptor beta chains drawn from one sample of a study of molecular identifiers for immune sequencing clone quantification. Using its own MiXCR run on the PCR reads, TCRdb lists one record per CDR3 protein. Here the sample spans about 640,000 distinct CDR3 sequences, approximately 20% being singletons. The sample taken for sequencing was naive CD8+ T cells from blood, with Jurkat cell RNA spiked in. All receptors come from a human donor in good health. Some libraries in this study had Jurkat cell RNA spiked in. CDR3s include the opening cysteine and the closing phenylalanine or tryptophan. Fields, in order: clone size, D gene, V gene, J gene, CDR3 length, CDR3 protein, CDR3 DNA. D genes are given only for firm matches. Size tells how often a clone was seen (once, few, many) or the class of an expanded clone, and some rows leave it out.

many,.,TRBV2,TRBJ1-2,12,CASQGANYGYTF,TGTGCCAGCCAGGGAGCTAACTATGGCTACACCTTC
.,.,TRBV13,TRBJ2-7,16,CASSFSARGPSYEQYF,TGTGCCAGCAGCTTTTCGGCCAGGGGACCCTCCTACGAGCAGTACTTC
many,.,TRBV7-9,TRBJ2-5,15,CASSLSRLSAETQYF,TGTGCCAGCAGCTTGTCGCGTCTAAGCGCGGAGACCCAGTACTTC
many,TRBD2,TRBV12-3/TRBV12-4,TRBJ2-3,15,CASSPGGTSTDTQYF,TGTGCCAGCAGTCCGGGGGGGACTAGCACAGATACGCAGTATTTT
few,.,TRBV11-2,TRBJ2-1,17,CASSLVVYPSPYNEQFF,TGTGCCAGCAGCTTAGTAGTCTACCCCTCTCCCTACAATGAGCAGTTCTTC
many,TRBD1,TRBV10-2,TRBJ2-3,18,CASSESGDRGLSTDTQYF,TGCGCCAGCAGTGAGTCTGGGGACAGGGGGCTCAGCACAGATACGCAGTATTTT
many,TRBD2,TRBV10-1,TRBJ2-7,15,CASSGSSGATYEQYF,TGCGCCAGCAGTGGGTCTAGCGGGGCCACCTACGAGCAGTACTTC
.,.,TRBV12-3/TRBV12-4,TRBJ2-1,15,CASSPHGRSYNEQFF,TGTGCCAGCAGCCCACACGGACGCTCCTACAATGAGCAGTTCTTC
.,TRBD2,TRBV9,TRBJ2-2,17,CASSPWTSGGNIGELFF,TGTGCCAGCAGCCCCTGGACTAGCGGGGGGAATATCGGGGAGCTGTTTTTT
many,.,TRBV6-5,TRBJ2-7,17,CASSFPFRGWIPYEQYF,TGTGCCAGCAGTTTTCCTTTTCGGGGGTGGATTCCCTACGAGCAGTACTTC
once,TRBD2,TRBV2,TRBJ2-5,15,CVSSEGLAGEETQYF,TGTGTCAGCAGTGAAGGTCTAGCGGGGGAAGAGACCCAGTACTTC
.,TRBD1,TRBV20-1,TRBJ1-5,18,CSARDVTGRTGLNQPQHF,TGCAGTGCTAGAGATGTTACGGGACGGACAGGCCTCAATCAGCCCCAGCATTTT
many,.,TRBV28,TRBJ2-3,11,CASRNTDTQYF,TGTGCCAGCAGAAACACAGATACGCAGTATTTT
.,TRBD1,TRBV19,TRBJ1-4,15,CASSPRQGINEKLFF,TGTGCCAGTAGTCCTCGACAGGGAATTAATGAAAAACTGTTTTTT
.,.,TRBV7-2,TRBJ2-7,12,CASSFWGLEQYF,TGTGCCAGCAGCTTTTGGGGCCTCGAGCAGTACTTC
many,.,TRBV28,TRBJ2-1,12,CASSSPRSEQFF,TGTGCCAGCAGTTCGCCTAGAAGTGAGCAGTTCTTC
many,TRBD2,TRBV20-1,TRBJ2-3,15,CSARSGTSVTDTQYF,TGCAGTGCGAGGTCCGGGACTAGCGTAACAGATACGCAGTATTTT